A single sample gave rise to the 6 T cell receptor beta chains below, sequenced in a study of regulatory T cells in long-lasting Graves disease. Time point noted: newly diagnosed GD, antithyroid drugs for less than 3 months. Making the TCR library involved RNA that had been extracted from PBMCs. According to the study, TCR beta libraries were built with iRepertoire HTBI primers and CDR3-region Arm-PCR. MiXCR, run by TCRdb on the multiplex PCR reads, gives a single entry per CDR3 protein. The sample holds over 350,000 distinct CDR3 sequences, less than 15% seen once. The sample was also linked to a second study, of T cells in Graves' hyperthyroidism and ophthalmopathy.

Sequencing was performed on peripheral blood mononuclear cells (PBMCs), taken at new diagnosis, from a patient treated with antithyroid drugs. The receptors were gathered from a woman aged 45-59 years with Graves disease.

Ten or more counts support this clonotype. The DNA of the CDR3 is TGTGCCAGCAGTGAAAGACGGGGCTTGAACACTGAAGCTTTCTTT. It is translated as CASSERRGLNTEAFF. V and J are TRBV2 and TRBJ1-1, with D possibly being TRBD1 (5 bases). In germline, CDR1 is SNHLY, CDR2 FYNNEI. This CDR3 has 15 residues. The V gene lost 2 bases and the J gene lost 0 bases, with 10 bases spanning the gap.

On this clonotype itself: A much larger clone lies a single base off, so this may be a read error. The chain couples TRBV12-3 or TRBV12-4 to TRBJ2-1; D is uncertain. Trimming left V 0 bases short and J 3 bases short, with 9 bases between. The CDR3 sequence is 15 residues long. This CDR3 reads CASSLAQMDYNEQFF. The CDR3, as DNA: TGTGCCAGCAGTTTAGCGCAAATGGACTACAATGAGCAGTTCTTC.

The rearrangement links TRBV19 to TRBJ2-7; TRBD1 aligns across 8 bases. The CDR3 length is 14 residues. In germline, CDR1 is LNHDA, CDR2 SQIVND (reference sequence). V shed 3 bases and J 6 bases; nucleotides not matched to a gene: 7. CDR3 region: CASSIRTGSGEQYF. The CDR3 coding sequence is TGTGCCAGTAGTATCCGGACAGGGAGCGGCGAGCAGTACTTC.

V gene TRBV20-1 combines with J gene TRBJ2-1; D remains ambiguous. The CDR3 sequence is 12 residues long. The germline V gene encodes CDR1 DFQATT and CDR2 SNEGSKA (reference sequence). The germline V and J ends were trimmed by 2 bases and 1 base, with 3 bases remaining between them. CDR3 sequence reads: CSARISYNEQFF. The DNA for the CDR3 is TGCAGTGCTAGAATTTCCTACAATGAGCAGTTCTTC.

At least ten counts were recorded for this clonotype. This chain uses TRBV10-3 with TRBJ1-1; D is ambiguous. The CDR3 is 13 residues long. Germline V gene data show CDR1 as ENHRY and CDR2 as SYGVKD. The V end lost 4 bases, the J end lost 3 bases, and 9 bases lay between the germline ends. The CDR3 DNA follows: TGTGCCATCAGTGTAAAAGAGGACACTGAAGCTTTCTTT. It translates to CAISVKEDTEAFF.

With respect to this clonotype: Relative to the germline gene, one junction end is altered; a read error may explain this. The V gene is TRBV5-1, the J gene TRBJ2-7; 7 nucleotides match TRBD1. The CDR3 loop spans 15 amino acids. Germline-derived CDR1 and CDR2 are SGHRS and YFSETQ. CDR3 amino acids: CASSLGTGYSYEQHF. The CDR3 nucleotides are TGCGCCAGCAGCTTGGGGACAGGCTATTCCTACGAGCAGCACTTC. The full variable domain, its missing parts supplied by reference TRBV5-1 and TRBJ2-7, is KAGVTQTPRYLIKTRGQQVTLSCSPISGHRSVSWYQQTPGQGLQFLFEYFSETQRNKGNFPGRFSGRQFSNSRSEMNVSTLELGDSALYLCASSLGTGYSYEQHFGPGTRLTVT.